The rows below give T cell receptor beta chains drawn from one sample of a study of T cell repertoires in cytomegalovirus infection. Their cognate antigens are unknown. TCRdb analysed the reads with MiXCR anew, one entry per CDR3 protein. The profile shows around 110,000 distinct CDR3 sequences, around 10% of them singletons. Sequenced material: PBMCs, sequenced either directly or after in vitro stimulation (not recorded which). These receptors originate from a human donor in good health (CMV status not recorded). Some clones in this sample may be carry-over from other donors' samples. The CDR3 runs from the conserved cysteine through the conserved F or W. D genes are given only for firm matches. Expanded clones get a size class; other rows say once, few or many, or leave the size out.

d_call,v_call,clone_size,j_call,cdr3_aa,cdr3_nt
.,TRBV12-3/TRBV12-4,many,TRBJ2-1,CASSFISYNEQFF,TGTGCCAGCAGTTTTATTTCCTACAATGAGCAGTTCTTC
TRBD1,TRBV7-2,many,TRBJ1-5,CASSLAGRGQGGQPQHF,TGTGCCAGCAGCTTAGCGGGTCGGGGACAGGGGGGACAGCCCCAGCATTTT
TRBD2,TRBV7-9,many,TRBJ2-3,CASSAGTRGRSSTDTQYF,TGTGCCAGCAGCGCCGGGACTAGAGGAAGGAGTAGCACAGATACGCAGTATTTT
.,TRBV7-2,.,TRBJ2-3,CASSLALSWYTGDTQYF,TGTGCCAGCAGCTTAGCGCTTTCCTGGTACACAGGAGATACGCAGTATTTT
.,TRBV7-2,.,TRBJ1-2,CASSLEVGLGYGYTF,TGTGCCAGCAGCTTAGAGGTCGGCTTAGGCTATGGCTACACCTTC
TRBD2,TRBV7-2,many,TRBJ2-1,CASSLSGGFYNEQFF,TGTGCCAGCAGTCTTAGCGGGGGGTTCTACAATGAGCAGTTCTTC
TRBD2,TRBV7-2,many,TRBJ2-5,CASSVLAGGVGSETQYF,TGTGCCAGCAGCGTACTAGCGGGAGGGGTCGGGTCGGAGACCCAGTACTTC
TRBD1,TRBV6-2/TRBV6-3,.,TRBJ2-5,CASRNPGRGHQETQYF,TGTGCCAGCAGAAACCCCGGCAGGGGGCACCAAGAGACCCAGTACTTC
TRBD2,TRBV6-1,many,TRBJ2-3,CASSERAGGTDTQYF,TGTGCCAGCAGTGAAAGAGCGGGAGGCACAGATACGCAGTATTTT
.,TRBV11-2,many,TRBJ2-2,CASSFFVRAGTGELFF,TGTGCCAGCAGCTTTTTTGTCAGGGCGGGCACCGGGGAGCTGTTTTTT
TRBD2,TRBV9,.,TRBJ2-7,CASSPGLAGGHYEQYF,TGTGCCAGCAGCCCAGGACTAGCGGGAGGGCACTACGAGCAGTACTTC
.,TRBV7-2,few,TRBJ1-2,CASSLPGNYGYTF,TGTGCCAGCAGCTTACCGGGGAACTATGGCTACACCTTC
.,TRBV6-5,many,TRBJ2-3,CASTTAVGTQYF,TGTGCCAGCACGACGGCCGTGGGTACGCAGTATTTT
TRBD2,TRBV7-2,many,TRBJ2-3,CASHAMAGEADTQYF,TGTGCCAGTCACGCGATGGCGGGAGAGGCAGATACGCAGTATTTT
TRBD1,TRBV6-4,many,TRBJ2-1,CASSDGTGGFEQFF,TGTGCCAGCAGTGACGGGACAGGGGGTTTTGAGCAGTTCTTC
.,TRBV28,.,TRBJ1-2,CASSQLPSNYGYTF,TGTGCCAGCAGTCAACTTCCTTCTAACTATGGCTACACCTTC
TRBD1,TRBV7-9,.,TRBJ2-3,CASSIQGTDTQYF,TGTGCCAGCAGCATACAGGGGACAGATACGCAGTATTTT
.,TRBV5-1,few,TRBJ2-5,CASSWTPTGPQETQYF,TGCGCCAGCAGCTGGACCCCTACGGGTCCACAAGAGACCCAGTACTTC
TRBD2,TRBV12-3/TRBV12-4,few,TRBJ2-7,CASRTSGNEQYF,TGTGCCAGCCGGACTAGCGGGAACGAGCAGTACTTC
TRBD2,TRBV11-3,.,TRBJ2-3,CASSERGGLAWSDTQYF,TGTGCCAGCAGCGAACGGGGGGGACTAGCTTGGTCTGATACGCAGTATTTT
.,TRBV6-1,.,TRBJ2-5,CASSYLPSLETRYF,TGTGCCAGCAGTTATCTTCCTAGCCTGGAGACCCGGTACTTC
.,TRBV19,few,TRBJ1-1,CASGFTEAFF,TGTGCCTCCGGGTTCACTGAAGCTTTCTTT
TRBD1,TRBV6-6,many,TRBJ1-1,CASSHLGGATEAFF,TGTGCCAGCAGCCATCTAGGGGGCGCCACTGAAGCTTTCTTT
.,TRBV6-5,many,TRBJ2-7,CASSYSGAYEQYF,TGTGCCAGCAGTTACTCCGGAGCCTACGAGCAGTACTTC
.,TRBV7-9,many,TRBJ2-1,CASSLRVNEQFF,TGTGCCAGCAGCTTAAGGGTAAATGAGCAGTTCTTC
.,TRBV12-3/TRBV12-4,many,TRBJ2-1,CASSFNFYNEQFF,TGTGCCAGCAGTTTTAACTTCTACAATGAGCAGTTCTTC
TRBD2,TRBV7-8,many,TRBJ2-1,CASSKLAEGYNEQFF,TGTGCCAGCAGCAAACTAGCGGAAGGATACAATGAGCAGTTCTTC
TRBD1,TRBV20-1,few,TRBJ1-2,CSARGQGPYGYTF,TGCAGTGCTAGAGGACAGGGTCCCTATGGCTACACCTTC
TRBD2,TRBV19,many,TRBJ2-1,CASSTGTSGAPQFF,TGTGCCAGTAGTACCGGGACTAGCGGGGCGCCCCAGTTCTTC
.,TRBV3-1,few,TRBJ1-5,CASSQGRGGGQPQHF,TGTGCCAGCAGCCAAGGCAGGGGTGGAGGACAGCCCCAGCATTTT
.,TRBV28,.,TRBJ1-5,CASSFGYQPQHF,TGTGCCAGCAGTTTCGGCTATCAGCCCCAGCATTTT
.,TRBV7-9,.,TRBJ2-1,CASSSDGTYNEQFF,TGTGCCAGCAGCTCGGACGGAACCTACAATGAGCAGTTCTTC
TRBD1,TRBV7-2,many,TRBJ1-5,CASSLVDRDQPQHF,TGTGCCAGCAGCTTAGTGGACAGGGATCAGCCCCAGCATTTT
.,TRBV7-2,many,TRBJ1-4,CASSLVGRPHEKLFF,TGTGCCAGCAGCTTAGTTGGCAGGCCGCATGAAAAACTGTTTTTT
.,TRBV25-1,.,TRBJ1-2,CASSRLNYGYTF,TGTGCCAGCAGCCGACTGAACTATGGCTACACCTTC
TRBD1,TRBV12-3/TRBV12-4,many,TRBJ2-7,CASSSPLQDRGKYEQYF,TGTGCCAGCAGTTCCCCACTCCAGGACAGGGGCAAGTACGAGCAGTACTTC
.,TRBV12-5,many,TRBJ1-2,CASGLAVGAYGYTF,TGTGCTAGTGGTTTGGCTGTGGGGGCCTATGGCTACACCTTC
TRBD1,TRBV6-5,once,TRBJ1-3,CASREDDRGRLASSSGNTIYF,TGTGCCAGCAGAGAAGATGACAGGGGGCGGTTAGCCTCGAGCTCTGGAAACACCATATATTTT
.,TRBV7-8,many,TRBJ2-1,CASSLAFAYEQFF,TGTGCCAGCAGCTTAGCGTTTGCGTACGAGCAGTTCTTC
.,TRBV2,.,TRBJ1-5,CASRARSNQPQHF,TGTGCCAGCAGGGCTAGGAGCAATCAGCCCCAGCATTTT
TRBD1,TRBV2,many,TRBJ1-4,CASSWESTGVMEKLFF,TGTGCCAGCAGTTGGGAGTCGACAGGGGTTATGGAAAAACTGTTTTTT
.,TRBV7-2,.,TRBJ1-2,CASSSRMRREDYGCTF,TGTGCCAGCAGCTCCCGTATGCGGCGAGAGGACTATGGCTGCACCTTC
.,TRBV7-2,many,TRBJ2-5,CASSLSATETQYF,TGTGCCAGCAGCTTATCAGCGACGGAGACCCAGTACTTC
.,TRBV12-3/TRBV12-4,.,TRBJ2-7,CASSVRDGAYEQYF,TGTGCCAGCAGCGTCCGGGACGGTGCCTACGAGCAGTACTTC
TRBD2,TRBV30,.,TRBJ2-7,CAWSVGLAGEREQYF,TGTGCCTGGAGTGTAGGTCTAGCGGGGGAGCGTGAGCAGTACTTC
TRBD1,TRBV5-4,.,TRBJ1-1,CASSIRQGGTEAFF,TGTGCCAGCAGCATTAGACAGGGGGGGACTGAAGCTTTCTTT
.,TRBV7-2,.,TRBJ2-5,CASSFGSRETQYF,TGTGCCAGCAGTTTTGGGTCCCGGGAGACCCAGTACTTC
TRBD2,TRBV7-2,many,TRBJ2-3,CASSSLGASGSGADTQYF,TGTGCCAGCAGCTCCCTTGGGGCTAGCGGGAGTGGGGCAGATACGCAGTATTTT
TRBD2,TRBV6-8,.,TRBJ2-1,CASSYSSGGYNEQFF,TGTGCCAGCAGTTACTCGAGCGGGGGGTACAATGAGCAGTTCTTC
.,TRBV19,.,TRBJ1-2,CASSGSANYGYTF,TGTGCCAGTAGTGGGTCAGCTAACTATGGCTACACCTTC
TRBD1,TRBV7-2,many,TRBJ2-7,CASSLRGQSYEQYF,TGTGCCAGCAGCTTAAGGGGACAGAGTTACGAGCAGTACTTC
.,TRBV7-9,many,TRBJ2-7,CASSPIGSSYEQYF,TGTGCCAGCAGCCCTATCGGGAGCTCCTACGAGCAGTACTTC
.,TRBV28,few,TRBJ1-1,CASSFLGLHPNTEAFF,TGTGCCAGCAGTTTCCTAGGACTCCACCCGAACACTGAAGCTTTCTTT